These 20 T cell receptor beta chains originate from one sample sequenced in a study of CD8 T cells in Susac syndrome. Reverse transcription of roughly 0.5 to 1 ug RNA used random hexamers. A single record per CDR3 protein comes from TCRdb applying MiXCR to the immunoSEQ multiplex PCR reads. The sample holds roughly 200,000 distinct CDR3 sequences; 85% to 95% are singletons and the top ten take 0.085% to 0.1%. The sample consisted of CD4+ T cells from PBMCs. These receptors all come from a human donor with Susac syndrome.

The chain couples TRBV27 to TRBJ2-5; D unclear. Trimming removed 6 bases at V and 1 base at J, with 3 bases between. Germline V gene lookup returns CDR1 MNHEY and CDR2 SMNVEV (reference sequence). CDR3 length: 11 residues. The CDR3 DNA reads as TGTGCCAGCAGGTTCCAAGAGACCCAGTACTTC. This gives the protein CASRFQETQYF.

V is TRBV9 and J is TRBJ2-1; D gene unclear. The length of the CDR3 is 11 residues. With 3 bases removed from V and 6 bases from J, the gap between germline ends came to 4 bases. The germline V gene has CDR1 SGDLS and CDR2 YYNGEE. CDR3 sequence: CASSEGNEQFF. The CDR3 DNA follows: TGTGCCAGCAGCGAGGGCAATGAGCAGTTCTTC. Full variable domain (outside the CDR3, taken from reference TRBV9 and TRBJ2-1): DSGVTQTPKHLITATGQRVTLRCSPRSGDLSVYWYQQSLDQGLQFLIQYYNGEERAKGNILERFSAQQFPDLHSELNLSSLELGDSALYFCASSEGNEQFFGPGTRLTVL.

This rearrangement joins TRBV24-1 to TRBJ2-2; D not resolved. Germline V CDR1 and CDR2: KGHDR, SFDVKD. The CDR3 is 12 residues long. V was pared by 9 bases and J by 4 bases, with 8 bases between. The CDR3 coding sequence is TGTGCCACCTCCATGGCCACCGGGGAGCTGTTTTTT. Encoded protein: CATSMATGELFF.

J is TRBJ2-1 and V is TRBV4-1; 8 bases agree with TRBD2. Germline loops: CDR1 MGHRA, CDR2 YSYEKL. The junction had 9 bases not matched to a gene; V was cut back by 0 bases and J by 5 bases. This CDR3 is built from 17 residues. The CDR3 reads CASSQDRSRGGHNEQFF. The CDR3 DNA follows: TGCGCCAGCAGCCAAGATAGGTCCCGGGGGGGCCACAATGAGCAGTTCTTC.

V usage is TRBV5-1 and J usage is TRBJ2-7, with unresolved D. The CDR3 is made up of 12 amino acids. With 0 bases removed from V and 7 bases from J, the gap between germline ends came to 8 bases. From germline, CDR1 is SGHRS and CDR2 YFSETQ. The CDR3 sequence: CASSLDRQEQYF. CDR3 coding DNA: TGCGCCAGCAGCTTGGATAGGCAAGAGCAGTACTTC.

The chain joins TRBV11-2 to TRBJ2-3; a weak D match, TRBD2 (6 bases). This CDR3 contains 13 residues. Trimming removed 5 bases at V and 6 bases at J, with 12 bases between. Germline V gives CDR1 SGHAT, CDR2 FQNNGV. Here the CDR3 DNA reads TGTGCCAGCAGCCCCAGCGGGCCTGATACGCAGTATTTT. This translates into CASSPSGPDTQYF.

The genes are TRBV5-1 and TRBJ2-7; D perhaps matches TRBD2 (5 bases). Between the trimmed V and J ends, which lost 7 bases and 3 bases, there was a span of 14 bases. Germline CDR1 reads SGHRS; CDR2 reads YFSETQ. The CDR3 has 13 residues. The CDR3 loop is CASGWTLGYEQYF. CDR3 sequence (DNA): TGCGCCAGCGGATGGACTTTGGGCTACGAGCAGTACTTC.

The V call is TRBV28, the J call TRBJ2-2, with 8 bases aligning to TRBD2. V lost 2 bases to trimming and J lost 1 base; unmatched junction nucleotides: 0. This CDR3 spans 15 amino acids. CDR1 MDHEN and CDR2 SYDVKM come from the germline V gene. The CDR3 sequence: CASSLLAGNTGELFF. Here the CDR3 DNA reads TGTGCCAGCAGTTTACTAGCGGGGAACACCGGGGAGCTGTTTTTT.

The chain uses TRBV4-3 and TRBJ2-7; D may be TRBD1 or TRBD2 (6 bases each). Germline loops: CDR1 LGHNA, CDR2 YSLEER. V was shortened by 0 bases and J by 3 bases, with 12 bases between the two germline ends. CDR3 length equals 15 residues. The CDR3 loop reads CASSQDKGGVYEQYF. The CDR3 DNA is TGCGCCAGCAGCCAAGATAAGGGGGGCGTCTACGAGCAGTACTTC.

This chain uses TRBV20-1 with TRBJ2-7; D remains unclear. Trimming took 3 bases from V and 1 from J, leaving 7 bases between them. Germline V lookup: CDR1 DFQATT, CDR2 SNEGSKA (reference sequence). CDR3 length: 12 amino acids. The CDR3 nucleotides read TGCAGTGCTAGCTCCAGGTCCTACGAGCAGTACTTC. Its protein is CSASSRSYEQYF.

The genes are TRBV5-4 and TRBJ2-7, with unresolved D. Germline V lookup: CDR1 SGHNT, CDR2 YYREEE (reference sequence). CDR3 size: 14 residues. Trimming cost V 7 bases and J 0 bases, with 14 bases left between them. Written as DNA, the CDR3 is TGTGCCAGCTCTCTAGAACCTTTCTCCTACGAGCAGTACTTC. Its translation: CASSLEPFSYEQYF.

The rearrangement uses TRBV29-1 and TRBJ2-5; TRBD2 is a possible D gene (5 bases). Trimming removed 3 bases from V and 5 bases from J, with 19 bases in between. This CDR3 is built from 15 residues. The germline CDR1 and CDR2 sequences are SQVTM and ANQGSEA. For the CDR3, the DNA is TGCAGCGTTGATACCCGGGGTGGAGTCGCGGAGACCCAGTACTTC. Its protein is CSVDTRGGVAETQYF.

V usage is TRBV27 and J usage is TRBJ1-2; D unresolved. Trimming removed 7 bases at V and 5 bases at J, with 14 bases between. Germline CDR1 MNHEY, CDR2 SMNVEV (reference sequence). The CDR3 covers 13 residues. The CDR3 protein is CASTPGGGYGYTF. As DNA, the CDR3 is TGTGCCAGCACCCCCGGAGGAGGTTATGGCTACACCTTC.

J is TRBJ1-1 and V is TRBV23-1, with a possible D match to TRBD1 (6 bases). TRBV23-1 falls under the ORF class, with uncertain function. Trimming took 4 bases from V and 1 from J, leaving 13 bases between them. The CDR3 is 15 residues long. The CDR3 is CASSRYRGQNTEAFF. The CDR3 DNA reads as TGCGCCAGCAGTCGTTACCGGGGACAGAACACTGAAGCTTTCTTT.

This chain links TRBV7-9 with TRBJ1-5; TRBD1 is a possible D gene (6 bases). This CDR3 is built from 14 residues. V was clipped by 6 bases and J by 1 base, with 10 bases between them. From germline, CDR1 is SEHNR and CDR2 FQNEAQ (reference sequence). In DNA form, the CDR3 reads TGTGCCAGCAGTGAACAGGGAAGCAATCAGCCCCAGCATTTT. It codes for CASSEQGSNQPQHF.

The rearrangement links TRBV28 to TRBJ1-2; D may be TRBD1 (6 bases). CDR3 length equals 15 residues. V dropped 2 bases and J dropped 4 bases, with 14 bases sitting between them. Germline V lookup: CDR1 MDHEN, CDR2 SYDVKM. The CDR3 loop is CASSLAFRGGYGYTF. The CDR3 bases are TGTGCCAGCAGTTTAGCGTTCAGGGGCGGCTATGGCTACACCTTC.

The V gene is TRBV19, the J gene TRBJ1-1; unclear D gene. V was cut by 7 bases and J by 2 bases, with 5 bases left in between. The CDR3 totals 11 residues. Germline CDR1 LNHDA, CDR2 SQIVND (reference sequence). As DNA, the CDR3 is TGTGCCAGTACTCATAACACTGAAGCTTTCTTT. Translation: CASTHNTEAFF.

This chain links TRBV29-1 with TRBJ2-7; weak D call: TRBD1 (6 bases). This CDR3 is built from 14 residues. V lost 4 bases, J lost 5 bases, and 18 bases lay in between. Germline V gene data show CDR1 as SQVTM and CDR2 as ANQGSEA. DNA of the CDR3: TGCAGCGTTGGGTCCTTCGGCAGGGGCAACGAGCAGTACTTC. Translated, it gives CSVGSFGRGNEQYF.

J is TRBJ2-3 and V is TRBV5-1; tentative D call: TRBD2 (6 bases). The germline gives CDR1 SGHRS, CDR2 YFSETQ. V was shortened by 0 bases and J by 4 bases, with 12 bases between the two germline ends. The CDR3 loop spans 15 amino acids. Written as DNA, the CDR3 is TGCGCCAGCAGCTTGGCCTTGGGGGGAGCAGATACGCAGTATTTT. Protein sequence: CASSLALGGADTQYF.

The chain employs TRBV9 and TRBJ2-1, with 8 positions matching TRBD2. V gave up 0 bases and J gave up 8 bases; unmatched junction bases: 10. CDR1 SGDLS and CDR2 YYNGEE come from the germline V gene. CDR3 length equals 16 residues. CDR3 bases: TGTGCCAGCAGCGTAGCTACGGCGGGGGGCCGGGATGAGCAGTTCTTC. This translates into CASSVATAGGRDEQFF.